What follows are 27 T cell receptor beta chains derived from one specimen sequenced in a study of T cell responses to AZD1222 COVID-19 vaccine. Measured with immunoSEQ multiplex PCR; TCRdb has only the in-frame clones, and not every one. The sample holds 75,000 to 95,000 clones, roughly 90% seen once. This sample comprised peripheral blood, obtained on day 0 of AZD1222 vaccination. The receptors derive from an adult in good health.

The chain recombines TRBV7-9 with TRBJ2-1, with D perhaps TRBD2 (6 bases). Germline lookup yields CDR1 SEHNR and CDR2 FQNEAQ (reference sequence). Trimming cost V 5 bases and J 0 bases, with 17 bases left between them. The CDR3 totals 17 residues. The DNA for the CDR3 is TGTGCCAGCAGCCTGACAGCGGGTTTGAGCTCCTACAATGAGCAGTTCTTC. As protein: CASSLTAGLSSYNEQFF.

This sequence joins TRBV7-6 and TRBJ2-1; D is unclear. The CDR3 runs to 16 residues. Trimming took off 5 bases at V and 0 bases at J, with 14 bases between the two ends. The germline CDR1 and CDR2 sequences are SGHVS and FNYEAQ. The DNA of the CDR3 is TGTGCCAGCAGCCTCGAACCCCCGAGCTCCTACAATGAGCAGTTCTTC. This sequence encodes CASSLEPPSSYNEQFF.

V is TRBV10-3 and J is TRBJ2-5; D is perhaps TRBD1 (6 bases). V lost 9 bases and J lost 2, with 10 bases in between. Germline CDR1 reads ENHRY; CDR2 reads SYGVKD. The CDR3 extends over 12 amino acids. CDR3 in amino acids: CAIGQQQETQYF. DNA for the CDR3: TGTGCCATAGGACAGCAACAAGAGACCCAGTACTTC.

DNA for the CDR3: TGTGCCAGCCTTAACCCGTCGATAACTGAAGCTTTCTTT. Protein product: CASLNPSITEAFF. J is TRBJ1-1 and V is TRBV25-1; no firm D call. Trimming pared 8 bases from V and 5 bases from J, leaving 15 bases between. The CDR3 length is 13 residues. From germline, CDR1 is MGHDK and CDR2 SYGVNS.

This rearrangement joins TRBV7-8 to TRBJ1-2; no clear D gene. CDR3 length: 12 residues. V shed 3 bases and J shed 8 bases, with 10 bases lying between them. Germline CDR1 and CDR2: SGHVS and FQNEAQ. The CDR3 here is CASSLAAEGYTF. The CDR3 bases are TGTGCCAGCAGCTTGGCCGCGGAAGGCTACACCTTC.

This clone was observed many times. The V and J genes are TRBV3-1 (or the pseudogene TRBV3-2) and TRBJ2-1; unclear D gene. Per germline, CDR1 LGHDT and CDR2 YNNKEL (reference sequence). V was pared by 0 bases and J by 4 bases, with 16 bases between. CDR3 length: 17 amino acids. The CDR3 nucleotides are TGTGCCAGCAGCCAAGACCTGCAGGCTCTAAATTACAATGAGCAGTTCTTC. This translates into CASSQDLQALNYNEQFF.

This clone was seen only once. The rearrangement links TRBV30 to TRBJ1-5, with D tentatively TRBD1 (6 bases). This CDR3 spans 16 amino acids. Germline V gene sequence: CDR1 GTSNPN, CDR2 SVGIG (reference sequence). V dropped 1 base and J dropped 1 base, with 14 bases sitting between them. The CDR3 DNA is TGTGCCTGGAGTGGGGACATCCTTGGGAGCAATCAGCCCCAGCATTTT. Amino acids: CAWSGDILGSNQPQHF.

V and J are TRBV5-1 and TRBJ1-2; 10 bases are shared with TRBD1. CDR1 is SGHRS and CDR2 is YFSETQ in the germline V gene. The CDR3 has 15 residues. V shed 5 bases and J 2 bases; nucleotides not matched to a gene: 6. CDR3 DNA: TGCGCCAGCAGGCAGGGGACAGGGGAAAACTATGGCTACACCTTC. It yields the protein CASRQGTGENYGYTF.

V and J are TRBV19 and TRBJ1-1; unclear D gene. The germline V and J ends were trimmed by 4 bases and 4 bases, with 10 bases remaining between them. The CDR3 length is 13 residues. In germline, CDR1 is LNHDA, CDR2 SQIVND (reference sequence). The CDR3 is CASSKAQGTEAFF. The CDR3 DNA sequence: TGTGCCAGTAGTAAGGCCCAAGGCACTGAAGCTTTCTTT.

This sequence joins TRBV2 and TRBJ1-2; 12 bases fit TRBD1. The CDR3 loop spans 17 amino acids. Germline CDR1 SNHLY, CDR2 FYNNEI. V lost 7 bases and J lost 4; bases outside the gene matches: 13. CDR3 in amino acids: CASTPPGQGAFRYGYTF. The CDR3, as DNA: TGTGCCAGCACCCCTCCGGGACAGGGGGCCTTCCGCTATGGCTACACCTTC.

This clone appeared a few times. The rearrangement joins TRBV5-4 to TRBJ2-7, with 7 bases fitting TRBD2. Losses at the gene ends were 0 bases for V and 0 bases for J; bases not matched to a gene: 0. CDR1 SGHNT and CDR2 YYREEE come from the germline V gene (reference sequence). The CDR3 consists of 14 residues. The CDR3 is CASSLGTSSYEQYF. The CDR3 nucleotides are TGTGCCAGCAGCTTGGGGACTAGCTCCTACGAGCAGTACTTC.

This chain links TRBV12-3 or TRBV12-4 with TRBJ2-2, with unresolved D. V was trimmed by 6 bases and J by 8 bases, leaving 13 bases between them. The CDR3 loop spans 13 amino acids. The CDR3 nucleotides are TGTGCCAGCAGCTACGATTGGGTTGGGGAGCTGTTTTTT. As protein: CASSYDWVGELFF.

V is TRBV6-2 or TRBV6-3 and J is TRBJ2-1; possible D gene TRBD2, 5 bases. Looked up from germline, CDR1 is MNHEY and CDR2 is SVGEGT. Between the trimmed V and J ends, which lost 4 bases and 2 bases, there was a span of 12 bases. CDR3 length equals 15 residues. As DNA, the CDR3 is TGTGCCAGCAGTTTGAATCCGGGAACCTACAATGAGCAGTTCTTC. As protein: CASSLNPGTYNEQFF.

The gene calls are TRBV18 and TRBJ1-2; D gene ambiguous. Deletions cut 6 bases from V and 8 bases from J, with 13 bases between. Germline V gives CDR1 KGHSH, CDR2 LQKENI. The CDR3 has 12 amino acids. CDR3 amino acids: CASSPDTLGYTF. In nucleotides, the CDR3 is TGTGCCAGCTCCCCCGACACCCTCGGCTACACCTTC. The whole variable domain, filled in from reference TRBV18 and TRBJ1-2, reads NAGVMQNPRHLVRRRGQEARLRCSPMKGHSHVYWYRQLPEEGLKFMVYLQKENIIDESGMPKERFSAEFPKEGPSILRIQQVVRGDSAAYFCASSPDTLGYTFGSGTRLTVV.

Note on this clone: Compared with germline, one end of the junction differs, possibly owing to a read error. The chain has TRBV2 and TRBJ1-4, with D perhaps matching TRBD1 (6 bases). The germline CDR1 and CDR2 sequences are SNHLY and FYNNEI. CDR3 length: 14 residues. CDR3: CASRFYRDNENLFF. The CDR3 DNA follows: TGTGCCAGCAGGTTTTACAGGGATAATGAAAACCTGTTTTTT.

Note on this clone: Other DNA sequences in the same sample also yield this CDR3. The chain links TRBV14 to TRBJ1-6; D unclear. Between the trimmed V and J ends, which lost 3 bases and 9 bases, there was a span of 6 bases. The CDR3 runs to 12 residues. Germline CDR1 is SGHDN and CDR2 is FVKESK. CDR3 in amino acids: CASSQGSSPLHF. The DNA of the CDR3 is TGTGCCAGCAGCCAGGGATCTTCACCCCTCCACTTT. The full variable domain, its missing parts supplied by reference TRBV14 and TRBJ1-6, is EAGVTQFPSHSVIEKGQTVTLRCDPISGHDNLYWYRRVMGKEIKFLLHFVKESKQDESGMPNNRFLAERTGGTYSTLKVQPAELEDSGVYFCASSQGSSPLHFGNGTRLTVT.

The chain uses TRBV19 and TRBJ2-1; 14 bases align to TRBD2. V was pared by 6 bases and J by 8 bases, with 9 bases of the junction left unmatched. Germline CDR1 is LNHDA and CDR2 is SQIVND (reference sequence). The CDR3 is made up of 16 amino acids. The CDR3 loop is CASSRGGTSGSYEQFF. The DNA for the CDR3 is TGTGCCAGTAGCCGGGGAGGGACTAGCGGGAGTTATGAGCAGTTCTTC.

The CDR3 DNA follows: TGTGCCAGCAGCCTGGGGGTCCACAACGTCCTGACTTTC. Its translation is CASSLGVHNVLTF. The rearrangement joins TRBV12-3 or TRBV12-4 to TRBJ2-6; D is tentatively TRBD1 or TRBD2 (5 bases each). Trimming left V 6 bases short and J 9 bases short, with 12 bases between. The CDR3 consists of 13 residues.

The chain links TRBV19 to TRBJ1-2, with no clear D. There are 11 residues in the CDR3. Trimming shortened V by 4 bases and J by 3 bases, and 3 bases separated the two germline ends. The V gene's germline CDR1 is LNHDA and CDR2 SQIVND (reference sequence). The CDR3 spells CASSRDYGYTF. The CDR3 DNA reads TGTGCCAGTAGTAGGGACTATGGCTACACCTTC. The full variable domain, in which reference TRBV19 and TRBJ1-2 provide the parts outside the CDR3, is DGGITQSPKYLFRKEGQNVTLSCEQNLNHDAMYWYRQDPGQGLRLIYYSQIVNDFQKGDIAEGYSVSREKKESFPLTVTSAQKNPTAFYLCASSRDYGYTFGSGTRLTVV.

The chain links TRBV10-3 to TRBJ2-1; D is unresolved. The CDR3 is 13 residues long. Germline loops: CDR1 ENHRY, CDR2 SYGVKD. The V end lost 4 bases, the J end lost 6 bases, and 10 bases lay between the germline ends. The CDR3 sequence: CAISGEPSNEQFF. The DNA for the CDR3 is TGTGCCATCAGTGGGGAACCCTCCAATGAGCAGTTCTTC.

The gene calls are TRBV7-2 and TRBJ1-2; D remains ambiguous. The V gene lost 5 bases and the J gene lost 4 bases, with 14 bases spanning the gap. The germline CDR1 and CDR2 sequences are SGHTA and FQGNSA. The CDR3 sequence is 14 residues long. The CDR3 sequence is CASSTRILFYGYTF. In DNA form, the CDR3 reads TGTGCCAGCAGCACCAGAATCCTTTTCTATGGCTACACCTTC.

The chain links TRBV7-2 to TRBJ1-4; D call uncertain. The CDR3 runs 14 residues. V was pared by 3 bases and J by 3 bases, with 8 bases between. Germline assignment: CDR1 SGHTA and CDR2 FQGNSA. The CDR3 loop is CASSFGGSNEKLFF. The CDR3 bases are TGTGCCAGCAGCTTTGGTGGATCTAATGAAAAACTGTTTTTT.

This chain uses TRBV2 with TRBJ2-3; the D gene is possibly TRBD1 (5 bases). This CDR3 is built from 16 residues. In germline, CDR1 is SNHLY, CDR2 FYNNEI. Trimming shortened V by 1 base and J by 4 bases, and 15 bases separated the two germline ends. The CDR3 bases are TGTGCCAGCAGTGAAGAATCTGGCAGGGTCGCAGATACGCAGTATTTT. It specifies CASSEESGRVADTQYF.

This clone appeared a single time. This chain uses TRBV13 with TRBJ2-3, with D possibly matching TRBD1 (5 bases). CDR1 is PRHDT and CDR2 is FYEKMQ in the germline V gene (reference sequence). Trimming pared 3 bases from V and 2 bases from J, leaving 12 bases between. The CDR3 contains 15 residues. The CDR3 DNA sequence: TGTGCCAGCAGCTTCAGGGTCCCCGACACAGATACGCAGTATTTT. This translates into CASSFRVPDTDTQYF.

J is TRBJ1-4 and V is TRBV18; maybe TRBD1 (6 bases). This CDR3 region has 15 residues. Trimming pared 0 bases from V and 7 bases from J, leaving 12 bases between. Germline V CDR1 and CDR2: KGHSH, LQKENI. The CDR3 coding sequence is TGTGCCAGCTCACCACCGGGGCAGGGGATTGAAAAACTGTTTTTT. Its protein product is CASSPPGQGIEKLFF.

The V gene is TRBV5-6, the J gene TRBJ2-7, with 11 positions matching TRBD2. The CDR3 sequence is 14 residues long. CDR1 is SGHDT and CDR2 is YYEEEE in the germline V gene. Germline trimming cut 4 bases from V and 5 bases from J; bases unmatched to any gene: 5. Written as DNA, the CDR3 is TGTGCCAGCAGCGGGCTAGCGGGAGGAGACGAGCAGTACTTC. Its translation is CASSGLAGGDEQYF. Looking up the rest from reference TRBV5-6 and TRBJ2-7 gives the full variable domain: DAGVTQSPTHLIKTRGQQVTLRCSPKSGHDTVSWYQQALGQGPQFIFQYYEEEERQRGNFPDRFSGHQFPNYSSELNVNALLLGDSALYLCASSGLAGGDEQYFGPGTRLTVT.

J is TRBJ1-1 and V is TRBV19, with a weak D call TRBD1 (6 bases). Germline CDR1 LNHDA, CDR2 SQIVND (reference sequence). Deletions cut 0 bases from V and 1 base from J, with 12 bases between. The CDR3 has 16 residues. As DNA, the CDR3 is TGTGCCAGTAGTATAGAAGTGGGCAGGGGGAACACTGAAGCTTTCTTT. Amino acid sequence: CASSIEVGRGNTEAFF.